This TCR beta chain was retrieved from a study of CD8 T cells in Susac syndrome. The ends were cut back, 1 base at V and 0 bases at J, with 9 bases in the middle. The CDR3 is 15 residues long. Germline V CDR1 and CDR2: MNHNS, SASEGT. Random hexamers were used to reverse transcribe the RNA input (about 0.5 to 1 ug). Each CDR3 protein gets one entry after TCRdb re-called the immunoSEQ multiplex PCR reads with MiXCR. The sample holds about 190,000 distinct CDR3 sequences, approximately 96% seen once. This chain connects TRBV6-1 to TRBJ1-1, with D uncertain. This sequence originates from a human donor with Susac syndrome. Sequenced material: CD4+ T cells from PBMCs. CDR3 sequence: CASSEEAALNTEAFF. DNA for the CDR3: TGTGCCAGCAGTGAAGAGGCCGCCTTGAACACTGAAGCTTTCTTT.